This record looks at one TCR beta chain sequence and its context. The data were obtained in a study of CD8+ T cells in alopecia areata. Indicated treatment: oral pan-JAK inhibitor, 5-10 mg twice daily. As part of sample collection, lesional scalp punch biopsies and peripheral blood were taken from alopecia areata patients. The ends were cut back, 6 bases at V and 8 bases at J, with 19 bases in the middle. CDR1 is MNHEY, CDR2 SVGAGI, per germline. This CDR3 is built from 15 residues. Following RNA extraction, reverse transcription yielded cDNA that acted as the sequencing template. Profiling relied on immunoSEQ multiplex PCR, and the TCRdb table lists in-frame clones only, not all of them. The sample carries 200,000 to 250,000 clones, around two fifths recorded once.

The chain carries TRBV6-5 and TRBJ1-4; D perhaps matches TRBD1 (5 bases). The clonotype originates from a human donor with alopecia areata. The specimen was CD4+ T cells sorted from blood, collected at approximately week 37, from a patient treated with tofacitinib. The CDR3 nucleotides are TGTGCCAGCAGAAAACAGGCTCTCGAAGGGGAAAAACTGTTTTTT. This translates into CASRKQALEGEKLFF.